The 3 T cell receptor beta chains given below trace back to one sample, sequenced in a study of T cells in tumors after PD-1 blockade. Measured with immunoSEQ multiplex PCR; TCRdb has only the in-frame clones, and not every one. Of about 14,000 clones listed, roughly 80% are singletons. This material consisted of PBMCs, taken after anti-PD-1 treatment. All receptors derive from a human donor with basal cell carcinoma.

The chain carries TRBV7-8 and TRBJ2-3, with D unclear. Germline lookup yields CDR1 SGHVS and CDR2 FQNEAQ. The CDR3 has 15 amino acids. V lost 5 bases and J lost 3, with 15 bases in between. The CDR3 coding sequence is TGTGCCAGCAGCCTAGAGGAGTTAAGAACAGATACGCAGTATTTT. It encodes CASSLEELRTDTQYF.

V and J are TRBV5-1 and TRBJ2-1, with a weak D call TRBD2 (5 bases). This CDR3 contains 14 residues. Germline V gene sequence: CDR1 SGHRS, CDR2 YFSETQ. Trimming stripped 0 bases from V and 6 bases from J, with 10 bases between. The CDR3 loop is CASSLAPSRNEQFF. The CDR3 DNA sequence: TGCGCCAGCAGCTTGGCACCTAGCCGCAATGAGCAGTTCTTC.

This rearrangement joins TRBV28 to TRBJ1-2; no reliable D call. The germline V gene has CDR1 MDHEN and CDR2 SYDVKM. This CDR3 is built from 14 residues. V lost 5 bases to trimming and J lost 9 bases, with 19 bases between them. The CDR3 coding sequence is TGTGCCAGCAGTACAGAGCGGATTCGGGGTAGCTACACCTTC. This translates into CASSTERIRGSYTF.